The source of this TCR beta chain is a study of shared clonotypes between healthy human individuals. Sequencing was performed with immunoSEQ multiplex PCR; in TCRdb, only in-frame clones are kept and a portion is missing. Of a few hundred thousand clones detected, approximately 97% appear once; the ten largest clones hold about 0.057%. The receptor was derived from a woman aged 25-40 years in good health. Sample: naive CD4+ T cells sorted from blood. Documented subset: CD45RA+ positively selected.

The CDR3 bases are TGTGCCAGCAGCTTTCAGGGGCAAGCCTACGAGCAGTACTTC. The encoded protein is CASSFQGQAYEQYF. This sequence joins TRBV7-2 and TRBJ2-7; D perhaps matches TRBD1 (6 bases). Trimming left V 3 bases short and J 2 bases short, with 11 bases between. Germline CDR1 is SGHTA and CDR2 is FQGNSA. CDR3 length equals 14 residues.